The T cell receptor beta chain described here comes from a study of human T cells and chemical hapten exposure. Study outcomes and limitations: Controls formed significantly fewer large CDR3 similarity clusters than expanded TCRs did. Patch test score was positively correlated with the counts of TCRs that had expanded at PT1.

The CDR3 contains 14 residues. Worth noting for this clonotype: Antigen unknown. The junction shows a germline mismatch at one end, possibly a read error.

Documented time point: patch test 1, 2 weeks after DPC sensitization. As for treatment: therapeutic diphenylcyclopropenone sensitization with weekly scalp DPC. It was from unfractionated whole blood that total RNA was extracted. In the original processing: Sequenced samples showed a median of around 100,000 TCRs each, with counts running from approximately 20,000 to 700,000. TCRdb re-derived calls from the RACE reads in MiXCR, one entry per CDR3 protein. These V and J calls originate from TCRdb's pipeline instead of the authors' own analysis. The sample yields 150,000 to 200,000 distinct CDR3 sequences, roughly 15% seen once.

This sequence was found in a woman between 25 and 40 years old with alopecia areata. Some clones in this sample may be carry-over from other donors' samples. This chain uses TRBV12-3 or TRBV12-4 with TRBJ2-5, with a possible D match to TRBD1 (5 bases). The sample consisted of whole blood, taken in connection with sensitization to the hapten diphenylcyclopropenone (DPC). The CDR3 DNA is TGTGCCGGCAGCAAATGGGGCATCCAAGAGACCCAGTACTTC. It yields the protein CAGSKWGIQETQYF.